These T cell receptor beta chains were read from a single sample in a study of shared clonotypes between healthy human individuals. Generated by immunoSEQ multiplex PCR, the TCRdb table keeps only in-frame clones and is missing some. This table holds around 1.5 million clones, 95% to 99% found once. The specimen was naive CD4+ T cells sorted from blood. These receptors were obtained from a man aged 30 to 45 in good health. The CDR3 runs from the conserved cysteine through the conserved F or W. The D gene is left open where the match is weak. Clone size, where shown, is once, few, many, or a class for clones that have expanded.

cdr3_length: 15
clone_size: .
v_call: TRBV14
j_call: TRBJ2-3
d_call: .
cdr3_aa: CASSQDVYSTDTQYF
cdr3_nt: TGTGCCAGCAGCCAAGACGTGTATAGCACAGATACGCAGTATTTT

cdr3_length: 12
clone_size: .
v_call: TRBV28
j_call: TRBJ2-3
d_call: .
cdr3_aa: CASPDALGTQYF
cdr3_nt: TGTGCCAGCCCCGATGCCTTAGGTACGCAGTATTTT

cdr3_length: 13
clone_size: .
v_call: TRBV2
j_call: TRBJ2-7
d_call: TRBD1
cdr3_aa: CASSRDRDHEQYF
cdr3_nt: TGTGCCAGCAGCCGGGACAGGGACCACGAGCAGTACTTC

cdr3_length: 17
clone_size: .
v_call: TRBV29-1
j_call: TRBJ2-7
d_call: TRBD1
cdr3_aa: CSVEDPLGTGGIYEQYF
cdr3_nt: TGCAGCGTTGAAGATCCTTTAGGGACAGGGGGCATTTACGAGCAGTACTTC

cdr3_length: 14
clone_size: .
v_call: TRBV28
j_call: TRBJ2-7
d_call: TRBD2
cdr3_aa: CASSLTGRAKEQYF
cdr3_nt: TGTGCCAGCAGTTTAACCGGGAGGGCCAAAGAGCAGTACTTC

cdr3_length: 14
clone_size: .
v_call: TRBV7-7
j_call: TRBJ2-3
d_call: TRBD2
cdr3_aa: CASSLAGSTDTQYF
cdr3_nt: TGTGCTAGCAGCTTAGCGGGATCCACAGATACGCAGTATTTT

cdr3_length: 16
clone_size: .
v_call: TRBV5-1
j_call: TRBJ2-2
d_call: .
cdr3_aa: CASSSTGFTVPGELFF
cdr3_nt: TGCGCCAGCAGCTCCACAGGGTTTACTGTTCCCGGGGAGCTGTTTTTT

cdr3_length: 14
clone_size: .
v_call: TRBV7-2
j_call: TRBJ2-2
d_call: .
cdr3_aa: CASSHEPDIGELFF
cdr3_nt: TGTGCCAGCAGTCACGAGCCGGATATCGGGGAGCTGTTTTTT

cdr3_length: 13
clone_size: once
v_call: TRBV7-9
j_call: TRBJ1-1
d_call: .
cdr3_aa: CASSFTGGVEAFF
cdr3_nt: TGTGCCAGCAGCTTTACCGGGGGCGTTGAAGCTTTCTTT

cdr3_length: 11
clone_size: .
v_call: TRBV20-1
j_call: TRBJ2-1
d_call: .
cdr3_aa: CSARTRQEQFF
cdr3_nt: TGCAGTGCTAGGACCCGGCAGGAGCAGTTCTTC

cdr3_length: 14
clone_size: .
v_call: TRBV7-2
j_call: TRBJ2-7
d_call: TRBD1
cdr3_aa: CASSFDRDRYEQYF
cdr3_nt: TGTGCCAGCAGCTTCGACAGGGATCGCTACGAGCAGTACTTC

cdr3_length: 14
clone_size: .
v_call: TRBV7-2
j_call: TRBJ1-5
d_call: .
cdr3_aa: CASSWTWEEQPQHF
cdr3_nt: TGTGCCAGCAGCTGGACCTGGGAGGAACAGCCCCAGCATTTT

cdr3_length: 15
clone_size: .
v_call: TRBV7-9
j_call: TRBJ2-3
d_call: .
cdr3_aa: CASSLVTGPTDTQYF
cdr3_nt: TGTGCCAGCAGCTTAGTGACCGGTCCCACAGATACGCAGTATTTT

cdr3_length: 14
clone_size: .
v_call: TRBV9
j_call: TRBJ2-7
d_call: TRBD2
cdr3_aa: CASSVGTSALEQYF
cdr3_nt: TGTGCCAGCAGCGTTGGGACTAGCGCTCTCGAGCAGTACTTC

cdr3_length: 16
clone_size: .
v_call: TRBV6-5
j_call: TRBJ1-5
d_call: .
cdr3_aa: CASSYDSAGGNQPQHF
cdr3_nt: TGTGCCAGCAGTTACGATTCGGCAGGGGGCAATCAGCCCCAGCATTTT

cdr3_length: 13
clone_size: .
v_call: TRBV5-1
j_call: TRBJ2-3
d_call: .
cdr3_aa: CASSPGVTDTQYF
cdr3_nt: TGCGCCAGCAGCCCAGGGGTCACAGATACGCAGTATTTT

cdr3_length: 13
clone_size: .
v_call: TRBV10-3
j_call: TRBJ2-4
d_call: .
cdr3_aa: CAISGQAKNIQYF
cdr3_nt: TGTGCCATCAGTGGACAGGCCAAAAACATTCAGTACTTC

cdr3_length: 18
clone_size: once
v_call: TRBV19
j_call: TRBJ2-7
d_call: TRBD2
cdr3_aa: CASSHLAPSGTPSYEQYF
cdr3_nt: TGTGCCAGTAGCCACCTCGCGCCTAGCGGGACCCCTTCCTACGAGCAGTACTTC

cdr3_length: 15
clone_size: .
v_call: TRBV25-1
j_call: TRBJ2-7
d_call: TRBD1
cdr3_aa: CASSDPTGERYEQYF
cdr3_nt: TGTGCCAGCAGTGACCCGACAGGGGAGAGGTACGAGCAGTACTTC

cdr3_length: 15
clone_size: .
v_call: TRBV11-2
j_call: TRBJ1-2
d_call: .
cdr3_aa: CASSLAGAALYGYTF
cdr3_nt: TGTGCCAGCAGCTTAGCGGGTGCGGCTCTCTATGGCTACACCTTC

cdr3_length: 15
clone_size: .
v_call: TRBV5-1
j_call: TRBJ2-1
d_call: TRBD1
cdr3_aa: CASSLEGQGDNEQFF
cdr3_nt: TGCGCCAGCAGCTTGGAGGGACAGGGCGACAATGAGCAGTTCTTC

cdr3_length: 12
clone_size: .
v_call: TRBV2
j_call: TRBJ1-5
d_call: .
cdr3_aa: CASSMANQPQHF
cdr3_nt: TGTGCCAGCAGTATGGCCAATCAGCCCCAGCATTTT

cdr3_length: 13
clone_size: .
v_call: TRBV6-6
j_call: TRBJ1-2
d_call: TRBD1
cdr3_aa: CASRTQGGYGYTF
cdr3_nt: TGTGCCAGCAGGACACAGGGGGGCTATGGCTACACCTTC

cdr3_length: 15
clone_size: .
v_call: TRBV9
j_call: TRBJ1-2
d_call: TRBD1
cdr3_aa: CASSVGTGTFYGYTF
cdr3_nt: TGTGCCAGCAGCGTAGGGACAGGGACTTTTTATGGCTACACCTTC

cdr3_length: 16
clone_size: .
v_call: TRBV18
j_call: TRBJ2-7
d_call: TRBD1
cdr3_aa: CASSHTGTGVPYEQYF
cdr3_nt: TGTGCCAGCTCTCATACCGGGACAGGGGTCCCCTACGAGCAGTACTTC

cdr3_length: 13
clone_size: .
v_call: TRBV28
j_call: TRBJ2-7
d_call: .
cdr3_aa: CASSRYTSYEQYF
cdr3_nt: TGTGCCAGCAGTAGATATACCTCCTACGAGCAGTACTTC

cdr3_length: 14
clone_size: .
v_call: TRBV9
j_call: TRBJ2-7
d_call: TRBD2
cdr3_aa: CASSVTSATYEQYF
cdr3_nt: TGTGCCAGCAGCGTAACTAGCGCTACCTACGAGCAGTACTTC

cdr3_length: 17
clone_size: once
v_call: TRBV28
j_call: TRBJ1-2
d_call: .
cdr3_aa: CASTYRRRGTSNYGYTF
cdr3_nt: TGTGCCAGCACCTACAGGCGTAGGGGCACCTCTAACTATGGCTACACCTTC

cdr3_length: 15
clone_size: once
v_call: TRBV4-1
j_call: TRBJ2-2
d_call: .
cdr3_aa: CASSQDGALLGELFF
cdr3_nt: TGCGCCAGCAGCCAAGATGGGGCACTCCTCGGGGAGCTGTTTTTT

cdr3_length: 15
clone_size: .
v_call: TRBV28
j_call: TRBJ2-5
d_call: TRBD2
cdr3_aa: CASSPVSGFQETQYF
cdr3_nt: TGTGCCAGCAGCCCAGTTAGCGGGTTTCAAGAGACCCAGTACTTC

cdr3_length: 14
clone_size: .
v_call: TRBV29-1
j_call: TRBJ2-5
d_call: .
cdr3_aa: CSVAGPTPLETQYF
cdr3_nt: TGCAGCGTTGCCGGGCCTACTCCTTTAGAGACCCAGTACTTC

cdr3_length: 13
clone_size: .
v_call: TRBV15
j_call: TRBJ2-7
d_call: .
cdr3_aa: CATSRVSTAEQYF
cdr3_nt: TGTGCCACCAGCAGAGTTAGCACGGCCGAGCAGTACTTC

cdr3_length: 14
clone_size: .
v_call: TRBV12-5
j_call: TRBJ2-3
d_call: .
cdr3_aa: CASGYSPGTDTQYF
cdr3_nt: TGTGCTAGTGGTTACTCACCCGGGACAGATACGCAGTATTTT

cdr3_length: 13
clone_size: .
v_call: TRBV6-1
j_call: TRBJ2-4
d_call: .
cdr3_aa: CASRPPAQNIQYF
cdr3_nt: TGTGCCAGCCGCCCACCGGCCCAAAACATTCAGTACTTC

cdr3_length: 12
clone_size: .
v_call: TRBV7-2
j_call: TRBJ2-7
d_call: .
cdr3_aa: CASSQGPLEQYF
cdr3_nt: TGTGCCAGCAGCCAGGGTCCGCTTGAGCAGTACTTC

cdr3_length: 13
clone_size: .
v_call: TRBV9
j_call: TRBJ2-7
d_call: .
cdr3_aa: CASSGFDGYEQYF
cdr3_nt: TGTGCCAGCAGCGGTTTCGATGGCTACGAGCAGTACTTC

cdr3_length: 14
clone_size: .
v_call: TRBV5-1
j_call: TRBJ2-3
d_call: .
cdr3_aa: CASSGDPHTDTQYF
cdr3_nt: TGCGCCAGCAGCGGGGACCCACACACAGATACGCAGTATTTT

cdr3_length: 13
clone_size: once
v_call: TRBV12-5
j_call: TRBJ1-1
d_call: .
cdr3_aa: CASGLRKYTEAFF
cdr3_nt: TGTGCTAGTGGTTTAAGGAAGTACACTGAAGCTTTCTTT

cdr3_length: 10
clone_size: .
v_call: TRBV6-4
j_call: TRBJ1-2
d_call: .
cdr3_aa: CASRTNGYTF
cdr3_nt: TGTGCCAGCAGGACTAATGGCTACACCTTC

cdr3_length: 15
clone_size: .
v_call: TRBV9
j_call: TRBJ2-2
d_call: TRBD1
cdr3_aa: CASSSGQGYTGELFF
cdr3_nt: TGTGCCAGCAGCAGCGGACAGGGATACACCGGGGAGCTGTTTTTT

cdr3_length: 15
clone_size: .
v_call: TRBV10-2
j_call: TRBJ2-7
d_call: .
cdr3_aa: CASSGETGRSYEQYF
cdr3_nt: TGCGCCAGCAGTGGAGAGACAGGCCGCTCCTACGAGCAGTACTTC

cdr3_length: 17
clone_size: .
v_call: TRBV7-6
j_call: TRBJ2-5
d_call: TRBD2
cdr3_aa: CASSLEGLAANRETQYF
cdr3_nt: TGTGCCAGCAGCTTAGAGGGGCTAGCGGCGAACAGGGAGACCCAGTACTTC

cdr3_length: 17
clone_size: .
v_call: TRBV19
j_call: TRBJ2-2
d_call: .
cdr3_aa: CASTPRPPQINTGELFF
cdr3_nt: TGTGCCAGTACCCCCCGTCCCCCACAGATTAACACCGGGGAGCTGTTTTTT

cdr3_length: 17
clone_size: .
v_call: TRBV7-2
j_call: TRBJ2-7
d_call: .
cdr3_aa: CASSLLRTPNDFYEQYF
cdr3_nt: TGTGCCAGCAGCTTATTGCGGACCCCGAACGACTTCTACGAGCAGTACTTC

cdr3_length: 14
clone_size: .
v_call: TRBV5-1
j_call: TRBJ2-3
d_call: .
cdr3_aa: CASTQGGSTDTQYF
cdr3_nt: TGCGCCAGCACACAGGGCGGATCGACAGATACGCAGTATTTT

cdr3_length: 15
clone_size: .
v_call: TRBV18
j_call: TRBJ1-4
d_call: .
cdr3_aa: CASSPNRASNEKLFF
cdr3_nt: TGTGCCAGCTCGCCGAACAGGGCATCTAATGAAAAACTGTTTTTT

cdr3_length: 14
clone_size: .
v_call: TRBV5-6
j_call: TRBJ2-5
d_call: TRBD2
cdr3_aa: CASSEGLAGETQYF
cdr3_nt: TGTGCCAGCAGCGAAGGACTAGCGGGAGAGACCCAGTACTTC

cdr3_length: 16
clone_size: .
v_call: TRBV28
j_call: TRBJ2-1
d_call: .
cdr3_aa: CASSFSFGSSYNEQFF
cdr3_nt: TGTGCCAGCAGTTTCTCTTTCGGGAGCTCCTACAATGAGCAGTTCTTC

cdr3_length: 17
clone_size: .
v_call: TRBV29-1
j_call: TRBJ2-5
d_call: TRBD2
cdr3_aa: CSVEGLASGRVQETQYF
cdr3_nt: TGCAGCGTTGAAGGTTTGGCTAGCGGGAGGGTCCAAGAGACCCAGTACTTC

cdr3_length: 13
clone_size: .
v_call: TRBV2
j_call: TRBJ1-1
d_call: .
cdr3_aa: CASSSTMNTEAFF
cdr3_nt: TGTGCCAGCAGCAGCACTATGAACACTGAAGCTTTCTTT

cdr3_length: 14
clone_size: .
v_call: TRBV7-7
j_call: TRBJ2-5
d_call: .
cdr3_aa: CASSRGPPGETQYF
cdr3_nt: TGTGCCAGCAGCCGTGGGCCCCCAGGGGAGACCCAGTACTTC

cdr3_length: 16
clone_size: .
v_call: TRBV7-6
j_call: TRBJ2-3
d_call: TRBD2
cdr3_aa: CASSLGSGGVTDTQYF
cdr3_nt: TGTGCCAGCAGCTTAGGGAGCGGGGGGGTCACAGATACGCAGTATTTT